Here is one T cell receptor (beta chain) with its context. The CDR3 is 17 amino acids. The V gene lost 0 bases and the J gene lost 0 bases, with 14 bases spanning the gap. In germline, CDR1 is MGHRA, CDR2 YSYEKL. This specimen comes from a study of shared clonotypes between healthy human individuals. CD45RO negativity and positive selection for CCR7 defined naive CD8 cells, a population that excluded terminally differentiated effector memory CD45RA+ cells. All donors were healthy HIV-negative adults lacking recent acute infections or vaccinations. Profiling relied on immunoSEQ multiplex PCR, and the TCRdb table lists in-frame clones only, not all of them. The table shows roughly 2 million clones, with around 96% occurring only once.

What was sequenced was naive CD8+ T cells sorted from blood. V is TRBV4-1 and J is TRBJ1-2; D possibly corresponds to TRBD1 (5 bases). This clonotype was obtained from a man aged 18 to 35 in good health. The CDR3 DNA is TGCGCCAGCAGCCAAGATGAGGGCAGGGCGACTAACTATGGCTACACCTTC. Its protein product is CASSQDEGRATNYGYTF.